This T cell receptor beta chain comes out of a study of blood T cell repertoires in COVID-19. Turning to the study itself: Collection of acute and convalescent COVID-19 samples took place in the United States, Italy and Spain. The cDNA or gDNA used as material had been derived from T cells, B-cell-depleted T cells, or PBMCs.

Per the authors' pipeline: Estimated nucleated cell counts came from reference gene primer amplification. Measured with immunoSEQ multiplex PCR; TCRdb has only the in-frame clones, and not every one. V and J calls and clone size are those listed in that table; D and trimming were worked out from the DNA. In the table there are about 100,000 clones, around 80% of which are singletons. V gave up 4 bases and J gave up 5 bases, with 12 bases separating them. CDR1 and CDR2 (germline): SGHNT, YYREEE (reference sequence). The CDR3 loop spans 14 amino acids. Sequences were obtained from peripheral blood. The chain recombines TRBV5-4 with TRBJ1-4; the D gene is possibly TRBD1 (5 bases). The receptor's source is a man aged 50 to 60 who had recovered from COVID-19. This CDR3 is CASSNGGYNEKLFF. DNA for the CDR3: TGTGCCAGCAGCAACGGGGGGTACAATGAAAAACTGTTTTTT.